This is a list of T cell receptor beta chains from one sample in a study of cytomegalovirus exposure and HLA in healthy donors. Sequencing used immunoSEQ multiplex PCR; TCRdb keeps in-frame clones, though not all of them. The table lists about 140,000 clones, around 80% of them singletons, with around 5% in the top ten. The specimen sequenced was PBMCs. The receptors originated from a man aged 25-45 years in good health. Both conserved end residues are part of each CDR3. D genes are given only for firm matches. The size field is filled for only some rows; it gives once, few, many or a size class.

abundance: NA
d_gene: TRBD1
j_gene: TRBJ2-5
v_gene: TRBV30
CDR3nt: TGTGCCTGGAGTGGCGGGACAGGGGCCCGCAAGACCCAGTACTTC
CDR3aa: CAWSGGTGARKTQYF

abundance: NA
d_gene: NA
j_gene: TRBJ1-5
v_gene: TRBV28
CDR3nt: TGTGCCAGCAGTCTAATAACTGGAGATAGCAATCAGCCCCAGCATTTT
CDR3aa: CASSLITGDSNQPQHF

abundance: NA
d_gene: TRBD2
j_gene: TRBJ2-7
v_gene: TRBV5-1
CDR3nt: TGCGCCAGCAGCTTGGGGACTAGTAGCTCCTACGAGCAGTACTTC
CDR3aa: CASSLGTSSSYEQYF

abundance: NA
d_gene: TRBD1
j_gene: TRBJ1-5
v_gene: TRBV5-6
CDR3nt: TGTGCCAGCAGCCCCGGACAGGCCATACAGCCCCAGCATTTT
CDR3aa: CASSPGQAIQPQHF

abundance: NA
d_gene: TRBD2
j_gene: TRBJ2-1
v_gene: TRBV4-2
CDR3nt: TGTGCCAGCAGCCAAGAGTGGACTAGCGGTTACAATGAGCAGTTCTTC
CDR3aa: CASSQEWTSGYNEQFF

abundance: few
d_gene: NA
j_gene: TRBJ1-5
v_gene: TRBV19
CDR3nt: TGTGCCAGTAGCCAGGGAAGGGTTGGTCAGCCCCAGCATTTT
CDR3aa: CASSQGRVGQPQHF

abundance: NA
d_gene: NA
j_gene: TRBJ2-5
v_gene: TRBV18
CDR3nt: TGTGCCAGCTCACCGGCCCAGGAGACCCAGTACTTC
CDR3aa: CASSPAQETQYF

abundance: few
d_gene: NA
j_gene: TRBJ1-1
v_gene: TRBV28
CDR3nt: TGTGCCAGCACCCCCCCGGGGGGGCGCATGAACACTGAAGCTTTCTTT
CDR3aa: CASTPPGGRMNTEAFF

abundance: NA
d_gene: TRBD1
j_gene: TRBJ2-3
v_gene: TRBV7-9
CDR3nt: TGTTCCAGCAGCACCCGGGACAGTAGCACAGATACGCAGTATTTT
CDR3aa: CSSSTRDSSTDTQYF

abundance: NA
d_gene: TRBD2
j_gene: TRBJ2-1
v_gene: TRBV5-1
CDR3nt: TGCGCCAGCAGCTGGACTAGCGGGAGTACCTACAATGAGCAGTTCTTC
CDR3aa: CASSWTSGSTYNEQFF

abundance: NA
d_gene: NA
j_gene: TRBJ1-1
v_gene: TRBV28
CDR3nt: TGTGCCAGCAGTTTGTTCCGGGGTAGGGACACTGAAGCTTTCTTT
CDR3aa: CASSLFRGRDTEAFF

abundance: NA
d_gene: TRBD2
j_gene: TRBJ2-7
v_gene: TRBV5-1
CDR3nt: TGCGCCAGCAGCTTGGGCCCACTAGCGGGAGGTGGCTACGAGCAGTACTTC
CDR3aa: CASSLGPLAGGGYEQYF

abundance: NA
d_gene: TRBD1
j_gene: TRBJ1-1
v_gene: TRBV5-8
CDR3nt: TGTGCCAGCAGCTCCTGGACAGGGGACTTGAACACTGAAGCTTTCTTT
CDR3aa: CASSSWTGDLNTEAFF

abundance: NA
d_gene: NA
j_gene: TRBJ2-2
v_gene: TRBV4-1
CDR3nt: TGCGCCAGCAGCCAAGCAGGGAACGCGAACACCGGGGAGCTGTTTTTT
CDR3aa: CASSQAGNANTGELFF

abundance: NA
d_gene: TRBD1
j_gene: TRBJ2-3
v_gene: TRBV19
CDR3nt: TGTGCCAGTAGTATTGGTTCCCGGACAGGGTTTGGAGATACGCAGTATTTT
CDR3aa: CASSIGSRTGFGDTQYF

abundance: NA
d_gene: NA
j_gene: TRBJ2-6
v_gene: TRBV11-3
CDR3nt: TGTGCCAGCAGCTTCCGGGGAAGTATAAGCTCTGGGGCCAACGTCCTGACTTTC
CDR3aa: CASSFRGSISSGANVLTF

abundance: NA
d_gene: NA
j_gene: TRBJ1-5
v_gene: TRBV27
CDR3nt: TGTGCCAGCAGTCCTCGACAGGCGAATCAGCCCCAGCATTTT
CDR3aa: CASSPRQANQPQHF

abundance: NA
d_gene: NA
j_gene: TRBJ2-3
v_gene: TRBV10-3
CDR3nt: TGTGCCATCAGTGATAGAACAGATACGCAGTATTTT
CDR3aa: CAISDRTDTQYF

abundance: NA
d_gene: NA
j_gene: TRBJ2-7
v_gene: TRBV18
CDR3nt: TGTGCCAGCTCGGGAGTGATCTACGAGCAGTACTTC
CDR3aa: CASSGVIYEQYF

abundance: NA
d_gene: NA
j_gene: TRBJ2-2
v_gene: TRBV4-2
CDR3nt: TGTGCCAGCAGCCAAGCCGGGACACTGAACACCGGGGAGCTGTTTTTT
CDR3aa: CASSQAGTLNTGELFF

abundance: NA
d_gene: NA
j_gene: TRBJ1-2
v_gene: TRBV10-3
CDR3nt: TGTGCCATCAGTGCCCTGCGGTATGGCTACACCTTC
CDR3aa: CAISALRYGYTF

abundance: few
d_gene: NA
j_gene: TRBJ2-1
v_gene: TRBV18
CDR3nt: TGTGCCAGCTCACCACAGAGAGTCTATGAGCAGTTCTTC
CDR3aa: CASSPQRVYEQFF

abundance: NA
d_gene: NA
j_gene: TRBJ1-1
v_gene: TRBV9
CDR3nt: TGTGCCAGCAGCCAAGCGATTTTTGTCCGCTCTGAAGCTTTCTTT
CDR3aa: CASSQAIFVRSEAFF

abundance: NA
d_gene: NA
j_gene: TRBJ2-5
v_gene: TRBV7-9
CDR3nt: TGTGCCAGCAGCCTCGGTCCGGAGACCCAGTACTTC
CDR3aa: CASSLGPETQYF

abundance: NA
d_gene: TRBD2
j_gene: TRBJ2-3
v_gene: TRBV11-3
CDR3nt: TGTGCCAGCAGCTTAGTTAGCGGGAGCTGGACAGATACGCAGTATTTT
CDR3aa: CASSLVSGSWTDTQYF

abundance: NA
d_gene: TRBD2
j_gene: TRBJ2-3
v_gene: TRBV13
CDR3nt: TGTGCCAGCAGCTTTTGGACTAGCGTGTCAGATACGCAGTATTTT
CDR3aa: CASSFWTSVSDTQYF

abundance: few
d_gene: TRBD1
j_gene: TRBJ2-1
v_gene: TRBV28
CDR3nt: TGTGCCAGCAGCACAGGACAGGGGTGGTCCTACAATGAGCAGTTCTTC
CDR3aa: CASSTGQGWSYNEQFF

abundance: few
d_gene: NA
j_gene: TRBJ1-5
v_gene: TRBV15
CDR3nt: TGTGCCACCAGCAGAGACAGGGAGGGCAGCCAGCCCCAGCATTTT
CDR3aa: CATSRDREGSQPQHF

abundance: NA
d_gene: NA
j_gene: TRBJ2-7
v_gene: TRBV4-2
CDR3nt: TGTGCCAGCAGCCGGGGGGGGGCTAGCGGCTCCTACGAGCAGTACTTC
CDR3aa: CASSRGGASGSYEQYF

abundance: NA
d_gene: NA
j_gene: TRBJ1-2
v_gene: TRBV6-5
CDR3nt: TGTGCCAGCAGTTCAGATTCCCCCTATGGCTACACCTTC
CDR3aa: CASSSDSPYGYTF

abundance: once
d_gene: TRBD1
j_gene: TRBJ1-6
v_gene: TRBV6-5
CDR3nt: TGTGCCAGCAGTCCTCCAGGGGGACGGTCACCCCTCCACTTT
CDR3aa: CASSPPGGRSPLHF

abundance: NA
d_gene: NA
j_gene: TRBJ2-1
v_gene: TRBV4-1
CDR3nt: TGCGCCAGCAGCCGCGGGACAGCCTACAATGAGCAGTTCTTC
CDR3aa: CASSRGTAYNEQFF

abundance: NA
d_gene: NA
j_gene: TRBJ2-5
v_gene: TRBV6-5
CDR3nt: TGTGCCAGCAGTTACGGAGGGGACGCAGAGACCCAGTACTTC
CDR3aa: CASSYGGDAETQYF

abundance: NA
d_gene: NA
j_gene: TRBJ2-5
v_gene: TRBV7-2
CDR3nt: TGTGCCAGCAGCTCCCCCGGGGGAGGCTCAGAGACCCAGTACTTC
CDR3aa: CASSSPGGGSETQYF

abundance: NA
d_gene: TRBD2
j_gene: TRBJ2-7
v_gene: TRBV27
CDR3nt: TGTGCCAGCAGTTTAGTGTCTAGCGGGAGCCCCTACGAGCAGTACTTC
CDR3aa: CASSLVSSGSPYEQYF

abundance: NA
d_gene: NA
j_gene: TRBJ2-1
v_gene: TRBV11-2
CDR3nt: TGTGCCAGCAGCCCTACACTACCGGGAGCCTGGGATGAGCAGTTCTTC
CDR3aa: CASSPTLPGAWDEQFF

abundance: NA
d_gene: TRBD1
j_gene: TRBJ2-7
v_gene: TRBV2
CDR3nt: TGTGCCAGCAGTGAAAACCAGGGGGCTGAGCAGTACTTC
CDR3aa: CASSENQGAEQYF

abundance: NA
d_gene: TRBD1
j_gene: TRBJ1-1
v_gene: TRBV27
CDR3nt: TGTGCCAGCAGTTTCCAGACAGGGCTGGCTGAAGCTTTCTTT
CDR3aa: CASSFQTGLAEAFF

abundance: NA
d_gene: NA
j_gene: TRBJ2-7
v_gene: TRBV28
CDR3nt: TGTGCCAGCAGGGTACAGGGCTACGAGCAGTACTTC
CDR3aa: CASRVQGYEQYF

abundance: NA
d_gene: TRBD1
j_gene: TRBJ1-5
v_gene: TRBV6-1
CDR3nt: TGTGCCAGCAGTGAACTCGGGCAGGGGGGTCAGCCCCAGCATTTT
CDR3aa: CASSELGQGGQPQHF

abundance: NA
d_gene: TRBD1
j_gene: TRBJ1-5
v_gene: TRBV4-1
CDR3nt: TGCGCCAGCAGCCAAGGGACAGGGTATGGCCAGCCCCAGCATTTT
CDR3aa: CASSQGTGYGQPQHF

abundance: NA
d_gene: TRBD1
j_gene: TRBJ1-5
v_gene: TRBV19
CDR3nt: TGTGCCAGTGCTGACAGGGGCTATCAGCCCCAGCATTTT
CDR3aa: CASADRGYQPQHF

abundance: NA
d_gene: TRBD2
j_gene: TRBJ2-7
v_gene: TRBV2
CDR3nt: TGTGCCAGTACCCTGGGGGCGGGAGGGCCCTACGAGCAGTACTTC
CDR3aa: CASTLGAGGPYEQYF

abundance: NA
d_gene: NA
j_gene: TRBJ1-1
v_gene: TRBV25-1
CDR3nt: TGTGCCAGCAGTGAGTCAAGGGGCACTGAAGCTTTCTTT
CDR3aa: CASSESRGTEAFF

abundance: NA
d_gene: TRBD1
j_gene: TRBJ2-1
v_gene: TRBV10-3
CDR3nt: TGTGCCACACGGGACAGGGGGCCCGAGGGTGAGCAGTTCTTC
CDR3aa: CATRDRGPEGEQFF

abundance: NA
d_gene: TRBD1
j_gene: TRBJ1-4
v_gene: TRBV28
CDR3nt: TGTGCCAGCAGCCCTTCCTCCGGACAGGGCGAGGAAAAACTGTTTTTT
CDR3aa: CASSPSSGQGEEKLFF

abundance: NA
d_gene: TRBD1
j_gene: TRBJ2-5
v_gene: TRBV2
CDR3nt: TGTGCCAGCAACTGGGAGCAGGGGGCCCAGTACTTC
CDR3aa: CASNWEQGAQYF

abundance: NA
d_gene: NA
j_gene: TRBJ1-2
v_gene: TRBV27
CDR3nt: TGTGCCAGCAGTCTCGGACAGTCCTGGGGCTACACCTTC
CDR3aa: CASSLGQSWGYTF

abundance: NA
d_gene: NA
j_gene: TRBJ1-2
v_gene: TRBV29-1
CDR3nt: TGCAGCGTTGAGGACAGTTGGGTTGGCTACACCTTC
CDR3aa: CSVEDSWVGYTF

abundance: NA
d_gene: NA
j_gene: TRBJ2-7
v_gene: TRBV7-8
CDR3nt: TGTGCCAGCAGCCAACCGGGACGGGGGAACGAGCAGTACTTC
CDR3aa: CASSQPGRGNEQYF

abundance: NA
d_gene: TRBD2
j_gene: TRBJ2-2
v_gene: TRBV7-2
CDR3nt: TGTGCCAGCAGCTTAGGTCTAGCGGTTAACACCGGGGAGCTGTTTTTT
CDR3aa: CASSLGLAVNTGELFF

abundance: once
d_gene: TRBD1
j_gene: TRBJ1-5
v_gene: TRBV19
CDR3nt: TGTGCCAGTAGTATCCCCCGGGACAGTCGATTCAATCAGCCCCAGCATTTT
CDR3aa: CASSIPRDSRFNQPQHF

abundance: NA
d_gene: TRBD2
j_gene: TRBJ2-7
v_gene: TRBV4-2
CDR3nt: TGTGCCAGCAGCCAAGATGGGGGGGTCTCCTACGAGCAGTACTTC
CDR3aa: CASSQDGGVSYEQYF